These 13 T cell receptor beta chains were sequenced from one sample in a study of vaccination and CD4 T cells after COVID-19. Their antigens are not known. The treatment here: approximately nine-day PBMC culture with coronavirus spike peptide pools or control peptides (ViraFEST assay). The study sequenced cultured CD4+ T cell DNA using the Oncomine TCR Beta short-read assay. TCRdb re-derived calls from the PCR reads in MiXCR, one entry per CDR3 protein. The data contain about 19,000 distinct CDR3 sequences, roughly 40% of them singletons. Here the sequenced sample was CD4+ T cells from blood, cultured in vitro, taken after SARS-CoV-2 vaccination. These receptors originate from a human donor who had recovered from COVID-19.

There are a few counts of this clonotype. The rearrangement links TRBV6-2 or TRBV6-3 to TRBJ1-1; D might be TRBD1 (5 bases). The CDR3 totals 15 residues. Trimming left V 2 bases short and J 5 bases short, with 15 bases between. Looked up from germline, CDR1 is MNHEY and CDR2 is SVGEGT. The CDR3: CASSYDGGGWTEAFF. The CDR3 DNA follows: TGTGCCAGCAGTTACGATGGTGGGGGGTGGACTGAAGCTTTCTTT.

This clonotype has just a few counts. In DNA form, the CDR3 reads TGTGCCAGCAGCTCTACCCGGTACGAGCAGTACTTC. It codes for CASSSTRYEQYF. The chain carries TRBV7-9 and TRBJ2-7, with no clear D. The germline V and J ends were trimmed by 4 bases and 4 bases, with 8 bases remaining between them. Per germline, CDR1 SEHNR and CDR2 FQNEAQ (reference sequence). The CDR3 spans 12 residues.

The chain links TRBV6-1 to TRBJ1-6, with D perhaps matching TRBD1 (6 bases). V was shortened by 4 bases and J by 0 bases, with 13 bases between the two germline ends. CDR3 length: 17 residues. From germline, CDR1 is MNHNS and CDR2 SASEGT. DNA of the CDR3: TGTGCCAGCAGTGGCCCGCAGGGGAGCTCCTATAATTCACCCCTCCACTTT. Protein: CASSGPQGSSYNSPLHF.

This chain joins TRBV5-6 and TRBJ1-2; 7 positions match TRBD1. Germline CDR1 is SGHDT and CDR2 is YYEEEE. V was pared by 3 bases and J by 8 bases, with 13 bases of the junction left unmatched. The CDR3 is made up of 15 amino acids. CDR3 protein: CASSWGDREIGGYTF. In DNA form, the CDR3 reads TGTGCCAGCAGCTGGGGAGACAGGGAAATCGGAGGCTACACCTTC.

The genes are TRBV27 and TRBJ1-2, with D perhaps matching TRBD1 (5 bases). The germline gives CDR1 MNHEY, CDR2 SMNVEV (reference sequence). The V end was cut by 0 bases, the J end by 0 bases, with 5 bases between. The CDR3 is 14 residues long. In nucleotides, the CDR3 is TGTGCCAGCAGTTTATCGGGGGCTAACTATGGCTACACCTTC. Translated: CASSLSGANYGYTF.

The V and J genes are TRBV9 and TRBJ2-5, with D tentatively TRBD1 (6 bases). The V gene's germline CDR1 is SGDLS and CDR2 YYNGEE. V shed 0 bases and J shed 7 bases, with 13 bases lying between them. The CDR3 consists of 14 residues. CDR3 sequence: CASSVGTGSVTQYF. As DNA, the CDR3 is TGTGCCAGCAGCGTAGGCACAGGGTCTGTGACCCAGTACTTC. Full variable domain (missing parts from reference TRBV9 and TRBJ2-5): DSGVTQTPKHLITATGQRVTLRCSPRSGDLSVYWYQQSLDQGLQFLIQYYNGEERAKGNILERFSAQQFPDLHSELNLSSLELGDSALYFCASSVGTGSVTQYFGPGTRLLVL.

This chain joins TRBV7-2 and TRBJ1-1; D gene uncertain. The CDR3 runs to 15 residues. The ends were cut back, 0 bases at V and 0 bases at J, with 8 bases in the middle. Per the germline V gene, CDR1 is SGHTA and CDR2 is FQGNSA. The CDR3 bases are TGTGCCAGCAGCTTAGCGCTAGGGATGAACACTGAAGCTTTCTTT. This sequence encodes CASSLALGMNTEAFF. The full variable domain, completed using reference TRBV7-2 and TRBJ1-1, is GAGVSQSPSNKVTEKGKDVELRCDPISGHTALYWYRQSLGQGLEFLIYFQGNSAPDKSGLPSDRFSAERTGGSVSTLTIQRTQQEDSAVYLCASSLALGMNTEAFFGQGTRLTVV.

V gene TRBV6-2 or TRBV6-3 combines with J gene TRBJ2-5; the D gene is possibly TRBD1 (6 bases). CDR3 length: 14 residues. Looked up from germline, CDR1 is MNHEY and CDR2 is SVGEGT. V was trimmed by 6 bases and J by 5 bases, leaving 16 bases between them. This CDR3 is CASSQRQDGETQYF. The DNA for the CDR3 is TGTGCCAGCAGCCAAAGACAGGACGGGGAGACCCAGTACTTC.

This chain connects TRBV20-1 to TRBJ2-5; TRBD2 aligns across 8 bases. Germline CDR1 reads DFQATT; CDR2 reads SNEGSKA (reference sequence). The CDR3 has 16 amino acids. Trimming removed 5 bases from V and 3 bases from J; junction bases left unmatched: 14. The CDR3 loop is CSAQGTSIRGEETQYF. The CDR3 DNA is TGCAGTGCTCAAGGGACTAGTATTCGAGGGGAAGAGACCCAGTACTTC.

This clonotype appeared once. The chain uses TRBV18 and TRBJ1-6, with 7 bases aligning to TRBD1. CDR1 and CDR2 (germline): KGHSH, LQKENI. The CDR3 consists of 16 residues. J gave up 7 bases and V 3 bases, and 9 bases lay outside the gene matches. The CDR3 loop reads CASSPYGTVQNSPLHF. In nucleotides, the CDR3 is TGTGCCAGCTCACCCTATGGGACAGTACAAAATTCACCCCTCCACTTT.

V and J are TRBV6-1 and TRBJ2-3, with a tentative D call TRBD1 (6 bases). The germline CDR1 and CDR2 sequences are MNHNS and SASEGT. V was pared by 8 bases and J by 4 bases, with 25 bases between. The length of the CDR3 is 17 residues. The DNA of the CDR3 is TGTGCCAGCTCAGGCGGGCAGGGGCTTTCGTCTCCAGATACGCAGTATTTT. Protein: CASSGGQGLSSPDTQYF.

The V gene is TRBV7-9, the J gene TRBJ2-3, with TRBD1 matching over 12 bases. Germline V lookup: CDR1 SEHNR, CDR2 FQNEAQ (reference sequence). The CDR3 has 15 residues. J gave up 5 bases and V 5 bases, and 5 bases lay outside the gene matches. CDR3 protein: CASSLRDRGRDTQYF. The CDR3 DNA sequence: TGTGCCAGCAGCCTCCGGGACAGGGGGCGAGATACGCAGTATTTT.

This clonotype turned up a few times. The chain couples TRBV6-2 or TRBV6-3 to TRBJ2-4; 10 nucleotides match TRBD1. J was trimmed by 6 bases and V by 6 bases; bases with no gene match: 11. Per the germline V gene, CDR1 is MNHEY and CDR2 is SVGEGT. This CDR3 has 16 residues. The CDR3 DNA is TGTGCCAGCAGGTTCACCGGGACAGGGGTCGGAAACATTCAGTACTTC. Its translation: CASRFTGTGVGNIQYF.